One T cell receptor beta chain is described in this entry. Study processing details: For nucleated cells, counts were estimated from reference gene primer amplification. Some clones are missing from TCRdb's copy, which holds only in-frame ones; the method was immunoSEQ multiplex PCR. The V and J calls and clone size are taken from that table; D and trimming were inferred from the DNA. The profile covers tens of thousands of clones, with about 74% appearing a single time and roughly 20% taken by the ten largest. The data stem from a study of blood T cell repertoires in COVID-19. Study-wide background: Sites across the United States, Italy and Spain contributed samples from acute and convalescent COVID-19. T cells, B-cell-depleted T cells, or PBMCs provided the cDNA or gDNA that served as material.

Trimming pared 4 bases from V and 2 bases from J, leaving 10 bases between. Germline V gives CDR1 KGHSH, CDR2 LQKENI. The CDR3 contains 14 residues. Input material: peripheral blood. This clonotype originated in a human donor in a cohort sampled during active COVID-19. The gene calls are TRBV18 and TRBJ2-3; D call uncertain. The CDR3 spells CASSLEVHTDTQYF. CDR3 DNA sequence: TGTGCCAGCTCACTCGAGGTCCACACAGATACGCAGTATTTT.